This T cell receptor beta chain was recovered during a study of cytomegalovirus exposure and HLA in healthy donors. On the study more broadly: Earlier, some 180 million T cells were analyzed, and some 120 million unique TCR beta sequences were found among them.

Use of 60 Vbeta and 13 Jbeta primers characterized the PCR. Sequencing used immunoSEQ multiplex PCR; TCRdb keeps in-frame clones, though not all of them. In the table there are 200,000 to 250,000 clones, roughly 78% of which are singletons. Germline CDR1 and CDR2: SNHLY and FYNNEI. The CDR3 extends over 13 amino acids. V lost 7 bases and J lost 5, with 15 bases in between. The receptor's source is a boy aged 10-17 years in good health and CMV-seronegative. The J gene is TRBJ2-7, the V gene TRBV2; the D gene is possibly TRBD1 (5 bases). Sequenced sample: PBMCs. The CDR3 coding sequence is TGTGCCAGCACCTCTGGGCAGGGCAACGAGCAGTACTTC. Encoded protein: CASTSGQGNEQYF.